The following is a T cell receptor (beta chain) sequence with its context. This specimen comes from a study of blood T cell repertoires in COVID-19. At the level of the study: Sources were T cells, B-cell-depleted T cells, or PBMCs; the material itself was cDNA or gDNA.

Assay: immunoSEQ multiplex PCR; the TCRdb copy retains only in-frame clones and omits some. The table has 150,000 or so clones, 80% seen once. Germline CDR1 is SGHAT and CDR2 is FQNNGV. The V and J ends lost 7 bases and 6 bases respectively, with 14 bases between them. There are 13 residues in the CDR3. Clinical history reported by participants formed the basis on which cohorts were assigned. This clonotype was sampled from a man aged 35 to 55 who had recovered from COVID-19. Sequencing was done on a sample of PBMCs or T cells enriched from blood (not recorded which). The chain combines TRBV11-2 with TRBJ2-3, with D perhaps TRBD2 (6 bases). The CDR3, as DNA: TGTGCCAGCACCCCTTGGGGGACTGATACGCAGTATTTT. Translated, it gives CASTPWGTDTQYF.